The clone carrying this T cell receptor beta chain appeared a few times. Its target is unknown. cDNA carried unique molecular identifiers, and a universal primer site was added by template switching. In TCRdb, the 5' RACE reads were re-called with MiXCR into one record per CDR3 protein. The data contain some 330,000 distinct CDR3 sequences, approximately 10% of them singletons. These data come from a study of identical twins. Study observations and caveats: The study found weaker excess twin sharing in beta out-of-frame sequences. Invariant MAIT and iNKT cells may have partly biased zero-insertion analyses. There was an excess of low generation probability in the out-of-frame alpha sequences that twins shared.

This CDR3 is 15 amino acids long. The germline CDR1 and CDR2 sequences are MGHRA and YSYEKL. Trimming at V came to 3 bases and at J to 9 bases, leaving 8 bases not matched to a gene. This TCR was sampled from a woman aged 50 to 65 in good health. V is TRBV4-1 and J is TRBJ2-1; 10 nucleotides align to TRBD1. The sequencing sample was made of naive T cells sorted from blood. CDR3 residues: CASSHTWTGGSEQFF. For the CDR3, the DNA is TGCGCCAGCAGCCATACCTGGACAGGGGGGAGTGAGCAGTTCTTC.